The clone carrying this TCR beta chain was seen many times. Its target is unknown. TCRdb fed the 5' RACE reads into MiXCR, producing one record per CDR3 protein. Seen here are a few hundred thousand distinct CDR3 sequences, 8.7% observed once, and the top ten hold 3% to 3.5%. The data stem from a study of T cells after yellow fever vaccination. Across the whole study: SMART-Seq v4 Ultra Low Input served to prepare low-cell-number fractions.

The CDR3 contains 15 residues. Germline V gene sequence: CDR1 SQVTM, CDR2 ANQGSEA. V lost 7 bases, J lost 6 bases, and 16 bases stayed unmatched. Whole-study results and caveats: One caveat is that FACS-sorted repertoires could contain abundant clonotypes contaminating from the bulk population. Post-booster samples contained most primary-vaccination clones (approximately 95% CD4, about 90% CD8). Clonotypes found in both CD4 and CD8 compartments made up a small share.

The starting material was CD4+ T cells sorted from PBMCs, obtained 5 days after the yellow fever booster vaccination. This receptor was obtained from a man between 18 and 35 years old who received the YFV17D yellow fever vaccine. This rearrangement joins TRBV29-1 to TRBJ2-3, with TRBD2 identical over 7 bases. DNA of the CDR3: TGCAGCGCCACCCCGGGACTACCACCGGGGGATACGCAGTATTTT. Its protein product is CSATPGLPPGDTQYF.